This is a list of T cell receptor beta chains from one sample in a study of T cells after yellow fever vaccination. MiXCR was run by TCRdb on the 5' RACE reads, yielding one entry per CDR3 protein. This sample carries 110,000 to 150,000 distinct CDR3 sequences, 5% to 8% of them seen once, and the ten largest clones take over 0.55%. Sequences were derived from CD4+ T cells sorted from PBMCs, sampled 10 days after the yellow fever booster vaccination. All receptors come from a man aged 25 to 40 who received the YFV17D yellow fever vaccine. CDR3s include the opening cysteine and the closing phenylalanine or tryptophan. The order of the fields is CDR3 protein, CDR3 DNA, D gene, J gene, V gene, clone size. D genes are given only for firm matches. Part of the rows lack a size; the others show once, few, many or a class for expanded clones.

cdr3_aa: CASSHGLDRANSPLHF; cdr3_nt: TGCGCCAGCAGTCACGGACTGGACAGGGCGAATTCACCCCTCCACTTT; d_call: TRBD1; j_call: TRBJ1-6; v_call: TRBV4-1; clone_size: -
cdr3_aa: CATSDPGGPDTQYF; cdr3_nt: TGTGCCACCAGTGACCCGGGCGGCCCAGATACGCAGTATTTT; d_call: -; j_call: TRBJ2-3; v_call: TRBV24-1; clone_size: many
cdr3_aa: CASSPVASAPNEQFF; cdr3_nt: TGTGCCAGCTCACCAGTTGCGAGTGCTCCCAATGAGCAGTTCTTC; d_call: -; j_call: TRBJ2-1; v_call: TRBV18; clone_size: many
cdr3_aa: CASSLLNTGELFF; cdr3_nt: TGTGCCAGCTCCCTTCTCAACACCGGGGAGCTGTTTTTT; d_call: -; j_call: TRBJ2-2; v_call: TRBV7-2; clone_size: -
cdr3_aa: CSAGLAGVYNEQFF; cdr3_nt: TGCAGTGCAGGACTAGCGGGAGTCTACAATGAGCAGTTCTTC; d_call: TRBD2; j_call: TRBJ2-1; v_call: TRBV20-1; clone_size: -
cdr3_aa: CASSFRLAGGPLLIGELFF; cdr3_nt: TGTGCCAGCAGTTTCCGACTAGCGGGAGGGCCTCTATTGATCGGGGAGCTGTTTTTT; d_call: TRBD2; j_call: TRBJ2-2; v_call: TRBV28; clone_size: -
cdr3_aa: CASSLHDTRSTIYF; cdr3_nt: TGTGCCAGCAGTTTGCACGACACCCGGAGCACCATATATTTT; d_call: -; j_call: TRBJ1-3; v_call: TRBV12-3/TRBV12-4; clone_size: many
cdr3_aa: CASSHLRSGGGNIQYF; cdr3_nt: TGTGCCAGCAGCCACCTTCGATCCGGGGGGGGAAACATTCAGTACTTC; d_call: TRBD2; j_call: TRBJ2-4; v_call: TRBV3-1; clone_size: many
cdr3_aa: CSATRGGMNTEAFF; cdr3_nt: TGCAGCGCCACCCGAGGGGGGATGAACACTGAAGCTTTCTTT; d_call: -; j_call: TRBJ1-1; v_call: TRBV29-1; clone_size: many
cdr3_aa: CSASGTTSTDTQYF; cdr3_nt: TGCAGTGCTTCCGGGACAACTAGCACAGATACGCAGTATTTT; d_call: -; j_call: TRBJ2-3; v_call: TRBV20-1; clone_size: many
cdr3_aa: CASSLALRQPYNEQFF; cdr3_nt: TGCGCCAGCAGCTTGGCTCTGAGACAACCCTACAATGAGCAGTTCTTC; d_call: -; j_call: TRBJ2-1; v_call: TRBV5-1; clone_size: many
cdr3_aa: CASVVSMNSYEQYF; cdr3_nt: TGTGCCAGCGTCGTCTCAATGAACTCCTACGAGCAGTACTTC; d_call: -; j_call: TRBJ2-7; v_call: TRBV6-1; clone_size: many
cdr3_aa: CASSFSYEQYF; cdr3_nt: TGTGCCAGCAGTTTCAGCTACGAGCAGTACTTC; d_call: -; j_call: TRBJ2-7; v_call: TRBV28; clone_size: many
cdr3_aa: CASSYRSGVDEQYF; cdr3_nt: TGTGCCAGCAGCTACCGGAGCGGGGTCGACGAGCAGTACTTC; d_call: TRBD2; j_call: TRBJ2-7; v_call: TRBV7-9; clone_size: many
cdr3_aa: CASSRDAEQFF; cdr3_nt: TGTGCCAGCAGTCGGGATGCTGAGCAGTTCTTC; d_call: -; j_call: TRBJ2-1; v_call: TRBV3-1; clone_size: many
cdr3_aa: CASSSGLNYGYTF; cdr3_nt: TGCGCCAGCAGTTCCGGGCTTAACTATGGCTACACCTTC; d_call: -; j_call: TRBJ1-2; v_call: TRBV5-1; clone_size: many
cdr3_aa: CASSLADSLNNEQFF; cdr3_nt: TGCGCCAGCAGCTTGGCGGATAGCCTGAACAATGAGCAGTTCTTC; d_call: -; j_call: TRBJ2-1; v_call: TRBV5-1; clone_size: many
cdr3_aa: CSAQIGGPKVDTQYF; cdr3_nt: TGCAGTGCCCAGATTGGCGGACCTAAGGTGGATACGCAGTATTTT; d_call: -; j_call: TRBJ2-3; v_call: TRBV20-1; clone_size: -
cdr3_aa: CSVSHGPSRNQPQHF; cdr3_nt: TGCAGCGTAAGCCACGGACCCTCACGAAATCAGCCCCAGCATTTT; d_call: -; j_call: TRBJ1-5; v_call: TRBV29-1; clone_size: many
cdr3_aa: CASSPTSGSTDTQYF; cdr3_nt: TGCGCCAGCAGCCCGACTAGCGGGAGCACAGATACGCAGTATTTT; d_call: TRBD2; j_call: TRBJ2-3; v_call: TRBV4-3; clone_size: many
cdr3_aa: CSVGLSRQGAGSTDTQYF; cdr3_nt: TGCAGCGTTGGGCTTTCGAGACAGGGGGCGGGAAGCACAGATACGCAGTATTTT; d_call: TRBD1; j_call: TRBJ2-3; v_call: TRBV29-1; clone_size: many
cdr3_aa: CASRGGQPSNTGELFF; cdr3_nt: TGTGCCAGCAGGGGCGGACAGCCCTCGAACACCGGGGAGCTGTTTTTT; d_call: -; j_call: TRBJ2-2; v_call: TRBV12-3/TRBV12-4; clone_size: many
cdr3_aa: CASSLGSSYEQYF; cdr3_nt: TGTGCCAGCAGTTTGGGAAGCTCCTACGAGCAGTACTTC; d_call: -; j_call: TRBJ2-7; v_call: TRBV12-3/TRBV12-4; clone_size: many
cdr3_aa: CASSVPRRQEANYGYTF; cdr3_nt: TGTGCCAGCTCAGTCCCAAGACGTCAGGAAGCTAACTATGGCTACACCTTC; d_call: -; j_call: TRBJ1-2; v_call: TRBV18; clone_size: few
cdr3_aa: CASSLFYLRSYEQYF; cdr3_nt: TGTGCCAGCAGCTTATTCTACCTTCGTTCCTACGAGCAGTACTTC; d_call: -; j_call: TRBJ2-7; v_call: TRBV7-2; clone_size: many
cdr3_aa: CASSKAWAYGSPLHF; cdr3_nt: -; d_call: -; j_call: TRBJ1-6; v_call: TRBV21-1; clone_size: many
cdr3_aa: CASSDSSGSNQFF; cdr3_nt: TGTGCCAGCAGCGATTCTAGCGGGAGTAATCAGTTCTTC; d_call: TRBD2; j_call: TRBJ2-1; v_call: TRBV7-3; clone_size: many
cdr3_aa: CAWSTLNSPLHF; cdr3_nt: TGTGCCTGGAGTACCCTTAATTCACCCCTCCACTTT; d_call: -; j_call: TRBJ1-6; v_call: TRBV30; clone_size: few
cdr3_aa: CASSHGTGIYEQYF; cdr3_nt: TGCGCCAGCAGCCACGGGACAGGGATCTACGAGCAGTACTTC; d_call: TRBD1; j_call: TRBJ2-7; v_call: TRBV4-3; clone_size: many
cdr3_aa: CSASSPRAPTDTQYF; cdr3_nt: TGCAGTGCTAGTTCTCCCAGGGCCCCCACAGATACGCAGTATTTT; d_call: -; j_call: TRBJ2-3; v_call: TRBV20-1; clone_size: many
cdr3_aa: CAWSPGRGQAYEQYF; cdr3_nt: TGTGCCTGGTCGCCCGGACGGGGGCAGGCCTACGAGCAGTACTTC; d_call: -; j_call: TRBJ2-7; v_call: TRBV30; clone_size: many
cdr3_aa: CASIPPGTGEQFF; cdr3_nt: TGTGCCAGCATTCCCCCGGGGACGGGTGAGCAGTTCTTC; d_call: -; j_call: TRBJ2-1; v_call: TRBV28; clone_size: many
cdr3_aa: CASPPPPWYTDTQYF; cdr3_nt: TGTGCCAGCCCACCTCCCCCCTGGTACACAGATACGCAGTATTTT; d_call: -; j_call: TRBJ2-3; v_call: TRBV28; clone_size: many
cdr3_aa: CASSFGGLEQYF; cdr3_nt: TGTGCCAGCAGTTTTGGGGGGCTCGAGCAGTACTTC; d_call: -; j_call: TRBJ2-7; v_call: TRBV12-3/TRBV12-4; clone_size: many
cdr3_aa: CASRRAGSMNTEAFF; cdr3_nt: TGTGCCAGCCGACGGGCAGGGTCGATGAACACTGAAGCTTTCTTT; d_call: -; j_call: TRBJ1-1; v_call: TRBV25-1; clone_size: -